This record looks at one T cell receptor (beta chain) sequence and its context. Germline values: CDR1 MNHEY, CDR2 SVGAGI. This CDR3 is built from 12 residues. Trimming stripped 6 bases from V and 7 bases from J, with 12 bases between. Profiled with immunoSEQ multiplex PCR; TCRdb holds only in-frame clones, not every one. The sample includes some 48,000 clones, over 70% of them seen just once. This entry is derived from a study of PD-1 blockade in mismatch repair-deficient tumors. Sequences were derived from peripheral blood, sampled about 4.5 months after starting pembrolizumab. The chain combines TRBV6-5 with TRBJ1-1; D is possibly TRBD1 (6 bases). The TCR comes from an adult with mismatch repair-deficient cancer. This chain's CDR3 is CASSSSRGEAFF. CDR3 nucleotides: TGTGCCAGCAGCTCCAGCAGGGGTGAAGCTTTCTTT.